One sample yielded the 27 T cell receptor beta chains listed below, sequenced in a study of T cells in tuberculosis. Stated time point: new active TB diagnosis, blood taken before or within 7 days of starting treatment. Assay: immunoSEQ multiplex PCR; the TCRdb copy retains only in-frame clones and omits some. Of approximately 49,000 clones listed, about 95% are singletons. Material: PBMCs, obtained at tuberculosis diagnosis. These receptors all stem from an adult with tuberculosis.

V and J are TRBV27 and TRBJ2-3, with 7 bases lining up with TRBD2. CDR1 MNHEY and CDR2 SMNVEV come from the germline V gene (reference sequence). There are 17 residues in the CDR3. The V gene end was trimmed by 6 bases and the J gene end by 5 bases; junction bases not matched to a gene: 17. The CDR3 DNA reads TGTGCCAGCAGACAACATAGACTAGCTTTTGAGAGAGATACGCAGTATTTT. Protein sequence: CASRQHRLAFERDTQYF.

The chain joins TRBV5-1 to TRBJ2-2; D is perhaps TRBD2 (5 bases). This CDR3 comprises 14 residues. Germline CDR1 and CDR2: SGHRS and YFSETQ. V lost 0 bases and J 5 bases, leaving 8 bases between the germline ends. The CDR3 spells CASSLDGGTGELFF. For the CDR3, the DNA is TGCGCCAGCAGCTTGGATGGCGGGACCGGGGAGCTGTTTTTT. Looking up the rest from reference TRBV5-1 and TRBJ2-2 gives the full variable domain: KAGVTQTPRYLIKTRGQQVTLSCSPISGHRSVSWYQQTPGQGLQFLFEYFSETQRNKGNFPGRFSGRQFSNSRSEMNVSTLELGDSALYLCASSLDGGTGELFFGEGSRLTVL.

The rearrangement joins TRBV6-5 to TRBJ2-1; TRBD2 agrees at 8 bases. The germline V gene has CDR1 MNHEY and CDR2 SVGAGI. The ends lost 10 bases at V and 8 bases at J; junction bases unmatched: 16. The CDR3 extends over 15 amino acids. As DNA, the CDR3 is TGTGCCACTTGGACGTTAGCGGGACCCACCCATGAGCAGTTCTTC. Amino acid sequence: CATWTLAGPTHEQFF.

The V call is TRBV10-3, the J call TRBJ1-2; D might be TRBD1 (6 bases). V lost 10 bases, J lost 6 bases, and 12 bases lay in between. The CDR3 runs to 11 residues. Looked up from germline, CDR1 is ENHRY and CDR2 is SYGVKD. The CDR3 here is CATQGGNGYTF. The CDR3 DNA follows: TGTGCCACTCAAGGGGGTAATGGCTACACCTTC.

The V gene is TRBV6-1, the J gene TRBJ2-4; possibly TRBD2 for D (5 bases). Germline assignment: CDR1 MNHNS and CDR2 SASEGT. The CDR3 has 13 amino acids. V was pared by 7 bases and J by 8 bases, with 15 bases between. CDR3 nucleotides: TGTGCCAGCACGGTGGCGTCCGGGGACATTCAGTACTTC. Its protein is CASTVASGDIQYF.

The chain recombines TRBV6-5 with TRBJ2-3; 10 nucleotides agree with TRBD2. Per the germline V gene, CDR1 is MNHEY and CDR2 is SVGAGI. V dropped 2 bases and J dropped 2; count of bases not matched to a gene: 4. CDR3 size: 16 residues. The CDR3 coding sequence is TGTGCCAGCAGTTACGAACTAGCGGGGACCACAGATACGCAGTATTTT. Protein sequence: CASSYELAGTTDTQYF.

This chain uses TRBV2 with TRBJ2-7; tentative D call: TRBD2 (6 bases). This CDR3 has 14 amino acids. Germline V gene data show CDR1 as SNHLY and CDR2 as FYNNEI. V was cut by 7 bases and J by 0 bases, with 13 bases left in between. The CDR3 spells CASKEDGSSYEQYF. The CDR3 DNA follows: TGTGCCAGCAAAGAGGACGGGAGCTCCTACGAGCAGTACTTC.

The chain employs TRBV7-2 and TRBJ1-1, with no clear D. The CDR3 consists of 14 residues. The germline CDR1 and CDR2 sequences are SGHTA and FQGNSA. V was pared by 5 bases and J by 1 base, with 11 bases between. The CDR3 DNA follows: TGTGCCAGCAGCCGGAGATCCTCGAACACTGAAGCTTTCTTT. As protein: CASSRRSSNTEAFF.

Of note for this clone: The sample contains more than one DNA sequence encoding this CDR3. The chain carries TRBV10-1 and TRBJ2-1, with 9 positions matching TRBD2. CDR1 WNHNN and CDR2 SYGVQD come from the germline V gene (reference sequence). Trimming removed 5 bases from V and 5 bases from J; junction bases left unmatched: 7. The CDR3 consists of 15 residues. DNA for the CDR3: TGCGCCAGCAGTAGAGGGTTAGCGGGAGACAATGAGCAGTTCTTC. Translation: CASSRGLAGDNEQFF.

V gene TRBV4-1 combines with J gene TRBJ1-3; 8 bases agree with TRBD1. Per the germline V gene, CDR1 is MGHRA and CDR2 is YSYEKL. CDR3 length equals 17 residues. V dropped 3 bases and J dropped 0; count of bases not matched to a gene: 7. In DNA form, the CDR3 reads TGCGCCAGCAGCCAGGGCCCCGACAGGGGCTCTGGAAACACCATATATTTT. Translation: CASSQGPDRGSGNTIYF.

The chain uses TRBV7-2 and TRBJ1-1; D is uncertain. CDR3 length: 13 residues. Per germline, CDR1 SGHTA and CDR2 FQGNSA. Trimming shortened V by 0 bases and J by 6 bases, and 8 bases separated the two germline ends. The CDR3 region is CASSLAPVAEAFF. The CDR3 bases are TGTGCCAGCAGCTTAGCGCCGGTTGCTGAAGCTTTCTTT. Combining the CDR3 with reference TRBV7-2 and TRBJ1-1 gives the whole variable domain GAGVSQSPSNKVTEKGKDVELRCDPISGHTALYWYRQSLGQGLEFLIYFQGNSAPDKSGLPSDRFSAERTGGSVSTLTIQRTQQEDSAVYLCASSLAPVAEAFFGQGTRLTVV.

V usage is TRBV19 and J usage is TRBJ1-1, with 9 bases that match TRBD1. The CDR3 spans 14 residues. The germline V gene has CDR1 LNHDA and CDR2 SQIVND (reference sequence). V dropped 5 bases and J dropped 6; count of bases not matched to a gene: 7. This chain's CDR3 is CASSPGQGFPEAFF. The CDR3 DNA follows: TGTGCCAGTAGTCCGGGACAGGGTTTTCCTGAAGCTTTCTTT.

The table lists this clone with a count of one. The rearrangement joins TRBV19 to TRBJ2-1, with 10 bases identical to TRBD2. The germline V gene has CDR1 LNHDA and CDR2 SQIVND (reference sequence). The CDR3 totals 15 residues. V was clipped by 3 bases and J by 7 bases; unmatched bases: 6. The CDR3 DNA reads TGTGCCAGTAGTATCCCGGGACTAGCGAAGAATGAGCAGTTCTTC. Its protein is CASSIPGLAKNEQFF.

J is TRBJ2-1 and V is TRBV4-1, with TRBD2 matching over 7 bases. CDR3 length equals 15 residues. The germline gives CDR1 MGHRA, CDR2 YSYEKL. The J segment lost 1 base and the V segment lost 2 bases, leaving 2 bases of the junction unmatched. The CDR3 reads CASSQSAGSYNEQFF. The CDR3 region has the DNA TGCGCCAGCAGCCAATCAGCGGGATCCTACAATGAGCAGTTCTTC.

The chain combines TRBV5-1 with TRBJ2-5; D is perhaps TRBD2 (6 bases). V was cut by 0 bases and J by 5 bases, with 11 bases left in between. CDR3 size: 14 residues. CDR1 is SGHRS, CDR2 YFSETQ, per germline. In DNA form, the CDR3 reads TGCGCCAGCAGCTTGGAGCGGGTCCAGGAGACCCAGTACTTC. This codes for CASSLERVQETQYF. Combining the CDR3 with reference TRBV5-1 and TRBJ2-5 gives the whole variable domain KAGVTQTPRYLIKTRGQQVTLSCSPISGHRSVSWYQQTPGQGLQFLFEYFSETQRNKGNFPGRFSGRQFSNSRSEMNVSTLELGDSALYLCASSLERVQETQYFGPGTRLLVL.

This clone has just one count. The chain joins TRBV30 to TRBJ2-6; 9 nucleotides line up with TRBD1. J was trimmed by 2 bases and V by 8 bases; bases with no gene match: 7. This CDR3 is built from 15 residues. Germline lookup yields CDR1 GTSNPN and CDR2 SVGIG (reference sequence). The CDR3 sequence: CARDRQGAGANVLTF. The CDR3 region has the DNA TGTGCCCGGGATCGACAGGGGGCTGGGGCCAACGTCCTGACTTTC.

The V and J genes are TRBV7-8 and TRBJ1-1, with D possibly TRBD1 on 5 matching bases. The CDR3 consists of 18 residues. Germline V gene data show CDR1 as SGHVS and CDR2 as FQNEAQ. Trimming stripped 0 bases from V and 4 bases from J, with 21 bases between. The CDR3 here is CASSLAQGGARVSTEAFF. The DNA for the CDR3 is TGTGCCAGCAGCTTAGCGCAAGGAGGGGCGCGGGTCTCCACTGAAGCTTTCTTT.

Here the CDR3 reads CASSSQGSPFF. The CDR3 nucleotides are TGTGCCAGCAGCTCACAGGGTAGTCCTTTCTTT. The rearrangement uses TRBV7-2 and TRBJ1-1, with a possible D match to TRBD1 (6 bases). Germline assignment: CDR1 SGHTA and CDR2 FQGNSA. The CDR3 totals 11 residues. Trimming pared 4 bases from V and 12 bases from J, leaving 12 bases between.

The CDR3 reads CASSNGGRETYEQYF. Written as DNA, the CDR3 is TGTGCCAGTAGTAATGGCGGGAGGGAAACCTACGAGCAGTACTTC. The chain recombines TRBV19 with TRBJ2-7; TRBD2 aligns across 9 bases. V was clipped by 4 bases and J by 2 bases; unmatched bases: 6. The CDR3 sequence is 15 residues long. Per germline, CDR1 LNHDA and CDR2 SQIVND (reference sequence).

The genes are TRBV5-5 and TRBJ2-3; the D is unclear. This CDR3 spans 14 amino acids. With 0 bases removed from V and 2 bases from J, the gap between germline ends came to 7 bases. The germline V gene encodes CDR1 SGHKS and CDR2 YYEKEE (reference sequence). The CDR3 spells CASSLARFTDTQYF. The CDR3 DNA reads as TGTGCCAGCAGCTTGGCTCGGTTCACAGATACGCAGTATTTT.

The chain links TRBV18 to TRBJ1-2; D not resolved. The germline CDR1 and CDR2 sequences are KGHSH and LQKENI. Deletions cut 3 bases from V and 5 bases from J, with 13 bases between. The CDR3 is 14 amino acids. CDR3 in amino acids: CASSPSTAQYGYTF. As DNA, the CDR3 is TGTGCCAGCTCACCCTCTACAGCACAATATGGCTACACCTTC.

The chain is built from TRBV5-4 and TRBJ1-2, with a possible D match to TRBD1 (5 bases). Germline V CDR1 and CDR2: SGHNT, YYREEE (reference sequence). Trimming shortened V by 6 bases and J by 4 bases, and 13 bases separated the two germline ends. The CDR3 is 13 amino acids. CDR3 region: CASKISGRYGYTF. CDR3 DNA: TGTGCCAGCAAGATCTCAGGGCGCTATGGCTACACCTTC.

The V and J genes are TRBV5-4 and TRBJ2-6; possibly TRBD1 for D (6 bases). The CDR3 totals 18 residues. Germline CDR1 is SGHNT and CDR2 is YYREEE (reference sequence). The V end lost 0 bases, the J end lost 0 bases, and 13 bases lay between the germline ends. CDR3 sequence: CASSLAGAGHSGANVLTF. The DNA of the CDR3 is TGTGCCAGCAGCTTGGCAGGGGCAGGCCACTCTGGGGCCAACGTCCTGACTTTC.

V usage is TRBV6-5 and J usage is TRBJ2-7; 11 positions agree with TRBD2. Germline CDR1 reads MNHEY; CDR2 reads SVGAGI. This CDR3 has 15 amino acids. V lost 5 bases to trimming and J lost 0 bases; unmatched junction nucleotides: 3. The CDR3 bases are TGTGCCAGCAGTGGTACTAGCGGGGGCTCCTACGAGCAGTACTTC. This encodes CASSGTSGGSYEQYF.

This chain connects TRBV10-3 to TRBJ2-7; tentative D call: TRBD1 (5 bases). This CDR3 is built from 13 residues. Germline V gene sequence: CDR1 ENHRY, CDR2 SYGVKD. Trimming cost V 0 bases and J 6 bases, with 9 bases left between them. CDR3 loop: CAISESNRREQYF. In nucleotides, the CDR3 is TGTGCCATCAGTGAGTCGAACAGGCGCGAGCAGTACTTC.

J is TRBJ2-1 and V is TRBV4-2; a possible D gene is TRBD2 (5 bases). CDR1 and CDR2 (germline): LGHNA, YNFKEQ. CDR3 length: 15 amino acids. V was pared by 0 bases and J by 6 bases, with 12 bases between. CDR3 protein: CASSQDRTGFNEQFF. DNA for the CDR3: TGTGCCAGCAGCCAAGATCGCACGGGGTTCAATGAGCAGTTCTTC.

The chain joins TRBV7-8 to TRBJ2-5; 7 bases are shared with TRBD1. This CDR3 contains 13 residues. Germline assignment: CDR1 SGHVS and CDR2 FQNEAQ. DNA of the CDR3: TGTGCTTCGACAGGGAAGTTCGCGGAGACCCAGTACTTC. Its translation is CASTGKFAETQYF.